This is a list of T cell receptor beta chains from one sample in a study of control samples from healthy donors and cancer patients. Data came from immunoSEQ multiplex PCR; TCRdb stores just in-frame clones and leaves some out. The repertoire consists of approximately 110,000 clones, with around 88% occurring once and the leading ten covering about 16%. The sequencing sample was made of blood. Receptors were obtained from a woman in her 50s in good health. Both conserved end residues are part of each CDR3. A D gene is named only where the DNA matches it firmly. Clone size is given for some rows only: seen once, a few or many times, or a class if the clone is expanded.

clone_size: .; d_call: TRBD2; v_call: TRBV7-3; j_call: TRBJ2-7; cdr3_nt: TGTGCCAGCAGCCTTAGCGGGGAGGGCTACGAGCAGTACTTC; cdr3_aa: CASSLSGEGYEQYF
clone_size: .; d_call: .; v_call: TRBV25-1; j_call: TRBJ2-2; cdr3_nt: TGTGCCAGCAGGAAACCGGGACAAACAAACACCGGGGAGCTGTTTTTT; cdr3_aa: CASRKPGQTNTGELFF
clone_size: once; d_call: .; v_call: TRBV20-1; j_call: TRBJ2-1; cdr3_nt: TGCAGTGCTATAACTTTAAATGAGCAGTTCTTC; cdr3_aa: CSAITLNEQFF
clone_size: .; d_call: .; v_call: TRBV5-1; j_call: TRBJ2-5; cdr3_nt: TGCGCCAGCAGCTCCCTAGTGGGGGATGGAGAGACCCAGTACTTC; cdr3_aa: CASSSLVGDGETQYF
clone_size: .; d_call: .; v_call: TRBV5-6; j_call: TRBJ2-1; cdr3_nt: TGTGCCAGCAGCCCTACGGGCTACAATGAGCAGTTCTTC; cdr3_aa: CASSPTGYNEQFF
clone_size: .; d_call: .; v_call: TRBV6-6; j_call: TRBJ2-1; cdr3_nt: TGTGCCAGCAGTACCCACAATGAGCAGTTCTTC; cdr3_aa: CASSTHNEQFF
clone_size: .; d_call: TRBD2; v_call: TRBV5-4; j_call: TRBJ2-3; cdr3_nt: TGTGCCAGCAGCTTGACTAGCGGGGGGCTCGCAGATACGCAGTATTTT; cdr3_aa: CASSLTSGGLADTQYF
clone_size: .; d_call: .; v_call: TRBV20-1; j_call: TRBJ2-7; cdr3_nt: TGCAGTGCTATTGAAAGGCCCAGGGAGCAGTACTTC; cdr3_aa: CSAIERPREQYF
clone_size: .; d_call: .; v_call: TRBV27; j_call: TRBJ1-1; cdr3_nt: TGTGCCAGCAGTTTATTTATAGGCGGCATGAACACTGAAGCTTTCTTT; cdr3_aa: CASSLFIGGMNTEAFF
clone_size: .; d_call: .; v_call: TRBV6-5; j_call: TRBJ1-2; cdr3_nt: TGTGCCAGCAGCCCCGGCAGCTACTATGGCTACACCTTC; cdr3_aa: CASSPGSYYGYTF
clone_size: few; d_call: .; v_call: TRBV19; j_call: TRBJ1-2; cdr3_nt: TGTGCCAGTAGCGTACTCGGGCGGTATGGCTACACCTTC; cdr3_aa: CASSVLGRYGYTF
clone_size: .; d_call: TRBD2; v_call: TRBV10-3; j_call: TRBJ2-1; cdr3_nt: TGTGCCATCAGGGCTAGCGGCTCCTACAATGAGCAGTTCTTC; cdr3_aa: CAIRASGSYNEQFF
clone_size: .; d_call: .; v_call: TRBV6-6; j_call: TRBJ1-2; cdr3_nt: TGTGCCAGCAGTTACGACGGTCGGTATGGCTACACCTTC; cdr3_aa: CASSYDGRYGYTF
clone_size: .; d_call: .; v_call: TRBV7-2; j_call: TRBJ2-5; cdr3_nt: TGTGCCAGCAGCTTTGGAGGGACCGGGGAGACCCAGTACTTC; cdr3_aa: CASSFGGTGETQYF
clone_size: .; d_call: .; v_call: TRBV5-5; j_call: TRBJ1-1; cdr3_nt: TGTGCCAGCAGCTTGGGGGGCTTGGTGTTGGCTTTCTTT; cdr3_aa: CASSLGGLVLAFF
clone_size: .; d_call: .; v_call: TRBV7-8; j_call: TRBJ1-1; cdr3_nt: TGTGCCAGCAGCACACTGGAGGGCTTTGGGACTGAAGCTTTCTTT; cdr3_aa: CASSTLEGFGTEAFF
clone_size: .; d_call: TRBD2; v_call: TRBV3-1/TRBV3-2; j_call: TRBJ2-1; cdr3_nt: TGTGCCAGCAGCGCTGGGATGGTAGCGGGGTACAATGAGCAGTTCTTC; cdr3_aa: CASSAGMVAGYNEQFF
clone_size: .; d_call: TRBD1; v_call: TRBV5-5; j_call: TRBJ1-4; cdr3_nt: TGTGCCAGCAGCTTGTCGGGGACAGTAACTAATGAAAAACTGTTTTTT; cdr3_aa: CASSLSGTVTNEKLFF
clone_size: .; d_call: .; v_call: TRBV3-1/TRBV3-2; j_call: TRBJ1-4; cdr3_nt: TGTGCCAGCAGCCAAGTGGACGGGAGGGAACTGTTTTTT; cdr3_aa: CASSQVDGRELFF
clone_size: .; d_call: TRBD2; v_call: TRBV28; j_call: TRBJ2-2; cdr3_nt: TGTGCCAGCAGTTTTCAAAGGACTGAAAGCGGGAGGGCCGACACCGGGGAGCTGTTTTTT; cdr3_aa: CASSFQRTESGRADTGELFF
clone_size: few; d_call: .; v_call: TRBV12-3/TRBV12-4; j_call: TRBJ1-1; cdr3_nt: TGTGCCAGCTATAGAGGGTTTGAAGCTTTCTTT; cdr3_aa: CASYRGFEAFF
clone_size: .; d_call: TRBD1; v_call: TRBV7-2; j_call: TRBJ2-3; cdr3_nt: TGTGCCAGCAGCTTAGGACACAGGGGCGGAGATACGCAGTATTTT; cdr3_aa: CASSLGHRGGDTQYF
clone_size: once; d_call: .; v_call: TRBV12-3/TRBV12-4; j_call: TRBJ1-5; cdr3_nt: TGTGCCAGCAGCGACACTCGGGGTCAGCCCCAGCATTTT; cdr3_aa: CASSDTRGQPQHF
clone_size: .; d_call: TRBD1; v_call: TRBV18; j_call: TRBJ1-6; cdr3_nt: TGTGCCAGCTCACTTACAGGGGATAATTCACCCCTCCACTTT; cdr3_aa: CASSLTGDNSPLHF
clone_size: .; d_call: .; v_call: TRBV4-3; j_call: TRBJ2-3; cdr3_nt: TGCGCCAGCAGCCAAGGTGGCAGTGCAGATACGCAGTATTTT; cdr3_aa: CASSQGGSADTQYF
clone_size: .; d_call: .; v_call: TRBV2; j_call: TRBJ2-7; cdr3_nt: TGTGCCGGCAGTGCGGGCGGGGAGCAGTACTTC; cdr3_aa: CAGSAGGEQYF
clone_size: .; d_call: TRBD1; v_call: TRBV9; j_call: TRBJ2-3; cdr3_nt: TGTGCCAGCAGCCCTATCACAGGGGACACAGATACGCAGTATTTT; cdr3_aa: CASSPITGDTDTQYF
clone_size: .; d_call: TRBD1; v_call: TRBV9; j_call: TRBJ1-3; cdr3_nt: TGTGCCAGCAGTCGAACTCGGGACAGATTTGGAAACACCATATATTTT; cdr3_aa: CASSRTRDRFGNTIYF
clone_size: .; d_call: .; v_call: TRBV20-1; j_call: TRBJ1-5; cdr3_nt: TGCAGTGCTAGTGTGGGGGCCTCGGGGCAGCCCCAGCATTTT; cdr3_aa: CSASVGASGQPQHF